One sample yielded the 27 T cell receptor beta chains listed below, sequenced in a study of chemoradiotherapy in HPV16-positive cancers. Assay used: immunoSEQ multiplex PCR; TCRdb lists only in-frame clones, some missing. The repertoire holds 9,500 to 15,000 clones, with over 60% as singletons. This sample was taken from a patient who underwent chemoradiotherapy. All receptors derive from a human donor with HPV-associated anogenital cancer.

V is TRBV29-1 and J is TRBJ1-1; D may be TRBD1 (5 bases). With 7 bases removed from V and 1 base from J, the gap between germline ends came to 13 bases. From germline, CDR1 is SQVTM and CDR2 ANQGSEA. This CDR3 comprises 13 residues. The CDR3: CSGQRGGNTEAFF. In nucleotides, the CDR3 is TGCAGCGGACAGCGGGGAGGGAACACTGAAGCTTTCTTT.

V is TRBV11-3 and J is TRBJ1-1; no reliable D call. The CDR3 is 13 residues long. Between the trimmed V and J ends, which lost 4 bases and 0 bases, there was a span of 6 bases. CDR1 is SGHNT, CDR2 YENEEA, per germline. The CDR3 DNA sequence: TGTGCCAGCAGCTCCCATTTGAACACTGAAGCTTTCTTT. Translation: CASSSHLNTEAFF.

V and J are TRBV27 and TRBJ2-4; 11 nucleotides line up with TRBD1. Germline V CDR1 and CDR2: MNHEY, SMNVEV (reference sequence). Germline trimming cut 6 bases from V and 7 bases from J; bases unmatched to any gene: 2. This CDR3 is 13 amino acids long. The CDR3 spells CASRGQGANIQYF. The CDR3 coding sequence is TGTGCCAGCAGAGGACAGGGGGCCAACATTCAGTACTTC.

V usage is TRBV27 and J usage is TRBJ2-3, with TRBD2 matching 11 bases. V trimming: 6 bases; J trimming: 7 bases; junction bases outside the gene matches: 6. In germline, CDR1 is MNHEY, CDR2 SMNVEV (reference sequence). The CDR3 is made up of 14 amino acids. CDR3 in DNA: TGTGCCAGCAGCCTTAGCGGGGGGGCTCATACGCAGTATTTT. Protein: CASSLSGGAHTQYF.

This chain connects TRBV28 to TRBJ2-7; the D gene could be TRBD1 or TRBD2 (6 bases each). The CDR3 is 16 amino acids. Per the germline V gene, CDR1 is MDHEN and CDR2 is SYDVKM. V was pared by 5 bases and J by 6 bases, with 23 bases between. CDR3 DNA sequence: TGTGCCAGCAGTCTCCCAAGGGGGGCGGGTGCTTCCGAGCAGTACTTC. The encoded protein is CASSLPRGAGASEQYF. The whole variable domain, remainder taken from reference TRBV28 and TRBJ2-7, is DVKVTQSSRYLVKRTGEKVFLECVQDMDHENMFWYRQDPGLGLRLIYFSYDVKMKEKGDIPEGYSVSREKKERFSLILESASTNQTSMYLCASSLPRGAGASEQYFGPGTRLTVT.

The V and J genes are TRBV14 and TRBJ2-5; D is undetermined. Trimming took 2 bases from V and 6 from J, leaving 13 bases between them. CDR1 and CDR2 from the germline V gene are SGHDN and FVKESK. CDR3 size: 14 residues. The CDR3 loop reads CASSQSPPGKTQYF. DNA for the CDR3: TGTGCCAGCAGCCAATCCCCTCCGGGCAAGACCCAGTACTTC.

J is TRBJ2-7 and V is TRBV7-9; tentative D call: TRBD2 (5 bases). In germline, CDR1 is SEHNR, CDR2 FQNEAQ (reference sequence). CDR3 size: 13 residues. V gave up 4 bases and J gave up 7 bases, with 14 bases separating them. The CDR3 DNA reads TGTGCCAGCAGCTCCGGGATTTCGGGAGAGCAGTACTTC. This gives the protein CASSSGISGEQYF.

The chain joins TRBV5-1 to TRBJ2-7; 10 bases match TRBD1. With V trimmed by 0 bases and J by 3 bases, 3 bases remained unmatched. The CDR3 has 15 residues. Germline V gene data show CDR1 as SGHRS and CDR2 as YFSETQ. The CDR3 here is CASSLGGQGFYEQYF. The CDR3, as DNA: TGCGCCAGCAGCTTGGGGGGACAGGGGTTCTACGAGCAGTACTTC.

The chain joins TRBV7-2 to TRBJ2-7; either TRBD1 or TRBD2 may supply D (5 bases each). The length of the CDR3 is 15 residues. Trimming cost V 4 bases and J 2 bases, with 15 bases left between them. Germline V gene data show CDR1 as SGHTA and CDR2 as FQGNSA. The DNA of the CDR3 is TGTGCCAGCAGCTCCCCCGGCCGGGGCCCCTACGAGCAGTACTTC. This translates into CASSSPGRGPYEQYF.

The chain combines TRBV7-9 with TRBJ1-2; 7 bases are a match to TRBD1. The V gene end was trimmed by 1 base and the J gene end by 3 bases; junction bases not matched to a gene: 5. Germline CDR1 reads SEHNR; CDR2 reads FQNEAQ (reference sequence). CDR3 length: 15 amino acids. CDR3 in amino acids: CASSLEGGGYYGYTF. For the CDR3, the DNA is TGTGCCAGCAGCTTAGAGGGAGGGGGCTACTATGGCTACACCTTC.

A single count supports this clone. In nucleotides, the CDR3 is TGTGCCTGGAGTGATCCGGGACTAGCGGGGTCACTAGCCAAAAACATTCAGTACTTC. Protein product: CAWSDPGLAGSLAKNIQYF. This sequence joins TRBV30 and TRBJ2-4; TRBD2 matches 13 bases. The CDR3 extends over 19 amino acids. The germline V gene encodes CDR1 GTSNPN and CDR2 SVGIG (reference sequence). V gave up 1 base and J gave up 0 bases; unmatched junction bases: 9.

The rearrangement links TRBV18 to TRBJ2-3; D is possibly TRBD1 or TRBD2 (5 bases each). In germline, CDR1 is KGHSH, CDR2 LQKENI. The CDR3 sequence is 14 residues long. The germline V and J ends were trimmed by 6 bases and 1 base, with 11 bases remaining between them. The CDR3 bases are TGTGCCAGCTCCCTTGGGGGTCGCACAGATACGCAGTATTTT. Translated, it gives CASSLGGRTDTQYF.

The chain combines TRBV5-1 with TRBJ1-2; D is perhaps TRBD1 (6 bases). The CDR3 extends over 15 amino acids. Trimming left V 4 bases short and J 5 bases short, with 18 bases between. The germline V gene has CDR1 SGHRS and CDR2 YFSETQ. This CDR3 reads CASSTRGGIPYGYTF. The CDR3 DNA reads as TGCGCCAGCAGCACGAGGGGGGGCATTCCTTATGGCTACACCTTC.

The V and J genes are TRBV19 and TRBJ2-1, with D perhaps matching TRBD1 (6 bases). The CDR3 covers 16 residues. Germline assignment: CDR1 LNHDA and CDR2 SQIVND (reference sequence). Trimming took off 5 bases at V and 6 bases at J, with 20 bases between the two ends. CDR3 sequence (DNA): TGTGCCAGTAGTTTCCTCAGGGGCGCCCGTGTCAATGAGCAGTTCTTC. Translation gives CASSFLRGARVNEQFF.

The chain couples TRBV7-6 to TRBJ1-6; 8 bases map to TRBD1. Unmatched junction bases numbered 10, after V lost 5 bases and J lost 10 bases. Germline V lookup: CDR1 SGHVS, CDR2 FNYEAQ. The CDR3 runs to 15 residues. This CDR3 reads CASSEQGELGSPLHF. DNA of the CDR3: TGTGCCAGCAGCGAACAGGGGGAACTTGGGTCACCCCTCCACTTT.

This chain joins TRBV7-2 and TRBJ2-2, with D perhaps given as TRBD1 or TRBD2 (5 bases each). The CDR3 covers 14 residues. Germline V gives CDR1 SGHTA, CDR2 FQGNSA. The V end was cut by 4 bases, the J end by 4 bases, with 10 bases between. As DNA, the CDR3 is TGTGCCAGCAGCTCTGGGACCATCACCGGGGAGCTGTTTTTT. Residues: CASSSGTITGELFF.

This clone was seen once. This chain uses TRBV4-1 with TRBJ1-2; D uncertain. CDR1 MGHRA and CDR2 YSYEKL come from the germline V gene. The CDR3 loop spans 14 amino acids. Trimming removed 5 bases from V and 8 bases from J, with 18 bases in between. The DNA of the CDR3 is TGCGCCAGCAGCGTAACCCTGGACGTCTCCGGCTACACCTTC. Translating gives CASSVTLDVSGYTF.

The chain has TRBV6-1 and TRBJ1-2; 8 positions agree with TRBD1. V lost 6 bases to trimming and J lost 3 bases; unmatched junction nucleotides: 0. The CDR3 covers 12 residues. CDR1 and CDR2 (germline): MNHNS, SASEGT. Here the CDR3 DNA reads TGTGCCAGCAGACAGGGGGACTATGGCTACACCTTC. This gives the protein CASRQGDYGYTF.

This clone has more than one count but fewer than ten. The chain employs TRBV28 and TRBJ2-3, with 8 positions matching TRBD1. The CDR3 has 15 amino acids. Trimming removed 6 bases from V and 4 bases from J; junction bases left unmatched: 9. Germline V lookup: CDR1 MDHEN, CDR2 SYDVKM. CDR3 in DNA: TGTGCCAGCAGATCTTTGGACAGGGTCCCAGATACGCAGTATTTT. Amino acid sequence: CASRSLDRVPDTQYF.

The chain couples TRBV13 to TRBJ1-2; 9 bases are a match to TRBD1. Germline lookup yields CDR1 PRHDT and CDR2 FYEKMQ (reference sequence). The CDR3 covers 14 residues. The V gene end was trimmed by 0 bases and the J gene end by 4 bases; junction bases not matched to a gene: 0. The CDR3 here is CASSLGTGGYGYTF. The CDR3 region has the DNA TGTGCCAGCAGCTTAGGGACAGGGGGCTATGGCTACACCTTC.

The rearrangement uses TRBV10-1 and TRBJ2-3; unclear D gene. Trimming left V 2 bases short and J 4 bases short, with 22 bases between. Per germline, CDR1 WNHNN and CDR2 SYGVQD (reference sequence). This CDR3 comprises 18 residues. CDR3 protein: CASSEGILHPPLADTQYF. As DNA, the CDR3 is TGCGCCAGCAGTGAGGGGATACTCCATCCGCCTTTAGCAGATACGCAGTATTTT.

The chain combines TRBV4-1 with TRBJ2-3; 8 bases line up with TRBD2. The CDR3 is 14 residues long. With 4 bases clipped from V and 11 bases from J, the junction kept 11 bases outside the gene matches. Per the germline V gene, CDR1 is MGHRA and CDR2 is YSYEKL. The CDR3 nucleotides read TGCGCCAGCAGCCCCGCAGCCCACGGGAGGGAGCAGTATTTT. It translates to CASSPAAHGREQYF.

The J gene is TRBJ1-1, the V gene TRBV4-1; a possible D gene is TRBD1 (5 bases). Germline V gene data show CDR1 as MGHRA and CDR2 as YSYEKL. Trimming pared 4 bases from V and 5 bases from J, leaving 17 bases between. This CDR3 is built from 15 residues. The CDR3 loop reads CASSPRAGGVTEAFF. Written as DNA, the CDR3 is TGCGCCAGCAGCCCCCGGGCTGGAGGGGTTACTGAAGCTTTCTTT.

The rearrangement joins TRBV5-4 to TRBJ2-7, with TRBD2 as a possible D gene (5 bases). Germline V lookup: CDR1 SGHNT, CDR2 YYREEE (reference sequence). V shed 4 bases and J shed 1 base, with 12 bases lying between them. CDR3 length: 14 residues. The CDR3 sequence: CASSTQTGSYEQYF. CDR3 in DNA: TGTGCCAGCAGCACCCAGACGGGATCCTACGAGCAGTACTTC.

This chain links TRBV5-4 with TRBJ2-1, with 13 positions matching TRBD2. Germline CDR1 reads SGHNT; CDR2 reads YYREEE (reference sequence). The J segment lost 8 bases and the V segment lost 0 bases, leaving 11 bases of the junction unmatched. CDR3 size: 18 residues. CDR3: CASSLAGLAGERADEQFF. As DNA, the CDR3 is TGTGCCAGCAGCTTGGCCGGACTAGCGGGAGAGAGGGCGGATGAGCAGTTCTTC.

The gene calls are TRBV28 and TRBJ2-3; D remains ambiguous. Per the germline V gene, CDR1 is MDHEN and CDR2 is SYDVKM. V was pared by 5 bases and J by 3 bases, with 15 bases between. The length of the CDR3 is 15 residues. In nucleotides, the CDR3 is TGTGCCAGCAGTATGGGGAATGGGATAACAGATACGCAGTATTTT. Translating it yields CASSMGNGITDTQYF. Filled out from reference TRBV28 and TRBJ2-3, the complete variable domain reads DVKVTQSSRYLVKRTGEKVFLECVQDMDHENMFWYRQDPGLGLRLIYFSYDVKMKEKGDIPEGYSVSREKKERFSLILESASTNQTSMYLCASSMGNGITDTQYFGPGTRLTVL.

This chain links TRBV25-1 with TRBJ2-5, with a tentative D call TRBD2 (6 bases). The germline V gene encodes CDR1 MGHDK and CDR2 SYGVNS. Trimming took off 7 bases at V and 2 bases at J, with 11 bases between the two ends. CDR3 length equals 13 residues. The CDR3 reads CASNLAGQETQYF. The CDR3 DNA reads as TGTGCCAGCAACTTGGCGGGACAAGAGACCCAGTACTTC.